The 13 T cell receptor beta chains below were found in one sample sequenced in a study of blood T cell repertoires in COVID-19. Sequencing used immunoSEQ multiplex PCR; TCRdb keeps in-frame clones, though not all of them. The sample has more than 65,000 clones; around 83% are singletons. The specimen was peripheral blood. These receptors were obtained from a woman of 80 years or more with acute or convalescent COVID-19.

This sequence joins TRBV5-6 and TRBJ2-5; 9 bases agree with TRBD1. The CDR3 has 16 residues. Germline-derived CDR1 and CDR2 are SGHDT and YYEEEE. J lost 1 base, V lost 4 bases, and 8 bases had no gene match. The CDR3 region is CASSRRDRVSQETQYF. The CDR3 DNA is TGTGCCAGCAGCCGCCGGGACAGGGTCTCCCAAGAGACCCAGTACTTC.

DNA for the CDR3: TGTGCCAGCACCCCGGGGCAAGCGGGGGAGGAAAGGCAGTACTTC. This encodes CASTPGQAGEERQYF. V gene TRBV6-5 combines with J gene TRBJ2-4; 8 bases match TRBD2. Trimming took 7 bases from V and 13 from J; bases not matched to a gene: 18. In germline, CDR1 is MNHEY, CDR2 SVGAGI. The length of the CDR3 is 15 residues.

The chain combines TRBV2 with TRBJ2-1; 8 nucleotides line up with TRBD2. The CDR3 is 17 amino acids. Germline V lookup: CDR1 SNHLY, CDR2 FYNNEI. V was pared by 8 bases and J by 5 bases, with 17 bases of the junction left unmatched. CDR3 nucleotides: TGTGCCAGCGCCCCCGCCCCTGGGCGGGGGGCGAACAATGAGCAGTTCTTC. Its translation is CASAPAPGRGANNEQFF.

This clone was seen more than once but under ten times. The chain is built from TRBV28 and TRBJ2-7, with D possibly TRBD1 on 6 matching bases. Germline V gives CDR1 MDHEN, CDR2 SYDVKM. Trimming took 6 bases from V and 0 from J, leaving 15 bases between them. The CDR3 extends over 15 amino acids. The CDR3 loop reads CASRPERGYSYEQYF. CDR3 coding DNA: TGTGCCAGCAGGCCAGAAAGGGGGTACTCCTACGAGCAGTACTTC. The variable domain in full, completed from reference TRBV28 and TRBJ2-7, reads DVKVTQSSRYLVKRTGEKVFLECVQDMDHENMFWYRQDPGLGLRLIYFSYDVKMKEKGDIPEGYSVSREKKERFSLILESASTNQTSMYLCASRPERGYSYEQYFGPGTRLTVT.

V gene TRBV2 combines with J gene TRBJ1-5; no clear D. The CDR3 runs 12 residues. With 3 bases removed from V and 4 bases from J, the gap between germline ends came to 4 bases. Germline loops: CDR1 SNHLY, CDR2 FYNNEI. CDR3 loop: CASSDRNQPQHF. CDR3 in DNA: TGTGCCAGCAGTGATAGAAATCAGCCCCAGCATTTT.

V usage is TRBV9 and J usage is TRBJ2-3, with TRBD2 identical over 10 bases. Germline V gene sequence: CDR1 SGDLS, CDR2 YYNGEE. Germline trimming cut 4 bases from V and 5 bases from J; bases unmatched to any gene: 10. The CDR3 consists of 16 residues. The DNA of the CDR3 is TGTGCCAGCAGCTATACAATAGCGGGGGGCCGAGATACGCAGTATTTT. It encodes CASSYTIAGGRDTQYF.

Turning to this clone: Distinct nucleotide sequences in the sample also encode this CDR3. The chain combines TRBV5-1 with TRBJ2-2, with 9 bases lining up with TRBD1. The CDR3 spans 14 residues. The V and J ends lost 4 bases and 6 bases, in that order; junction bases with no gene match: 4. CDR1 is SGHRS, CDR2 YFSETQ, per germline. In DNA, the CDR3 is TGCGCCAGCAGCACGCGGACAGGGGCCGGGGAGCTGTTTTTT. It translates to CASSTRTGAGELFF. The full variable domain, completed using reference TRBV5-1 and TRBJ2-2, is KAGVTQTPRYLIKTRGQQVTLSCSPISGHRSVSWYQQTPGQGLQFLFEYFSETQRNKGNFPGRFSGRQFSNSRSEMNVSTLELGDSALYLCASSTRTGAGELFFGEGSRLTVL.

The genes are TRBV3-1 (or the pseudogene TRBV3-2) and TRBJ2-2; D remains unclear. V lost 4 bases to trimming and J lost 1 base, with 10 bases between them. This CDR3 comprises 15 residues. Germline V lookup: CDR1 LGHDT, CDR2 YNNKEL (reference sequence). CDR3 in amino acids: CASSPRVMNTGELFF. The CDR3 nucleotides are TGTGCCAGCAGCCCACGGGTCATGAACACCGGGGAGCTGTTTTTT.

The chain combines TRBV19 with TRBJ2-1, with TRBD2 matching 12 bases. V lost 5 bases, J lost 2 bases, and 1 base stayed unmatched. This CDR3 has 15 residues. Germline V gene data show CDR1 as LNHDA and CDR2 as SQIVND (reference sequence). This chain's CDR3 is CASSLAGGTYNEQFF. For the CDR3, the DNA is TGTGCCAGTAGTCTAGCGGGGGGGACCTACAATGAGCAGTTCTTC. Complete variable domain (other parts from reference TRBV19 and TRBJ2-1): DGGITQSPKYLFRKEGQNVTLSCEQNLNHDAMYWYRQDPGQGLRLIYYSQIVNDFQKGDIAEGYSVSREKKESFPLTVTSAQKNPTAFYLCASSLAGGTYNEQFFGPGTRLTVL.

In this sample, this clone turned up once. The chain joins TRBV18 to TRBJ2-1; 7 bases are a match to TRBD2. Germline CDR1 KGHSH, CDR2 LQKENI. Unmatched junction bases numbered 4, after V lost 8 bases and J lost 0 bases. The CDR3 totals 14 residues. The CDR3 nucleotides are TGTGCCAGCCTACCTAGCGGCTCCTACAATGAGCAGTTCTTC. Protein product: CASLPSGSYNEQFF.

The chain combines TRBV27 with TRBJ1-5, with D possibly TRBD1 on 5 matching bases. The ends were cut back, 5 bases at V and 2 bases at J, with 10 bases in the middle. This CDR3 has 14 residues. Germline values: CDR1 MNHEY, CDR2 SMNVEV (reference sequence). CDR3 sequence reads: CASSPRVGNQPQHF. Written as DNA, the CDR3 is TGTGCCAGCAGTCCCAGGGTTGGCAATCAGCCCCAGCATTTT.

This clone showed up just once. The chain couples TRBV24-1 to TRBJ1-2; 10 bases are shared with TRBD1. This CDR3 comprises 13 residues. The ends lost 5 bases at V and 6 bases at J; junction bases unmatched: 2. Looked up from germline, CDR1 is KGHDR and CDR2 is SFDVKD. The CDR3 region is CATSVGQGDGYTF. DNA for the CDR3: TGTGCCACCAGTGTAGGACAGGGGGATGGCTACACCTTC.

The CDR3 spells CASSRMTGQAGPYGYTF. Here the CDR3 DNA reads TGTGCCAGCAGCCGAATGACGGGACAGGCGGGGCCCTATGGCTACACCTTC. The chain links TRBV3-1 (or the pseudogene TRBV3-2) to TRBJ1-2, with 8 nucleotides matching TRBD1. Per the germline V gene, CDR1 is LGHDT and CDR2 is YNNKEL (reference sequence). The CDR3 runs 17 residues. V lost 4 bases to trimming and J lost 4 bases; unmatched junction nucleotides: 14.